Following are 17 T cell receptor beta chains from one sample sequenced in a study of radiation and T cells in renal cell carcinoma. Time point denoted: blood 4 weeks post-SBRT, at nephrectomy. Treatment meaning: 15 Gy SBRT to primary tumor, nephrectomy 4 weeks later. Using immunoSEQ multiplex PCR, the repertoire was profiled, and TCRdb retains in-frame clones only, with some absent. Of some 81,000 clones in the sample, 80% to 90% were seen once. This specimen was blood, taken from a patient whose treatment included radiotherapy and nephrectomy. The source of these receptors is a woman in her seventies with renal cell carcinoma.

In DNA form, the CDR3 reads TGTGCCAGCAGCGTCGGACTAGCGGGGGTTCACGAGCAGTTCTTC. This sequence encodes CASSVGLAGVHEQFF. The chain carries TRBV7-9 and TRBJ2-1; 13 bases map to TRBD2. V lost 5 bases, J lost 10 bases, and 8 bases stayed unmatched. The CDR3 spans 15 residues. Germline V gene sequence: CDR1 SEHNR, CDR2 FQNEAQ (reference sequence).

This clone showed up just once. The chain couples TRBV23-1 to TRBJ1-6, with D unresolved. TRBV23-1 has ORF status, its function being uncertain. CDR3 length: 20 amino acids. Trimming removed 6 bases at V and 1 base at J, with 25 bases between. Here the CDR3 DNA reads TGCGCCAGCAGAAAATACGGCCAGAGGTCGAAGGGTTCCTATAATTCACCCCTCCACTTT. It translates to CASRKYGQRSKGSYNSPLHF.

The V and J genes are TRBV14 and TRBJ2-1; D unresolved. The CDR3 spans 15 residues. Looked up from germline, CDR1 is SGHDN and CDR2 is FVKESK. V was clipped by 1 base and J by 1 base, with 8 bases between them. The CDR3 reads CASSQVQSSYNEQFF. The CDR3 nucleotides read TGTGCCAGCAGCCAAGTGCAATCTTCCTACAATGAGCAGTTCTTC. The whole variable domain, remainder taken from reference TRBV14 and TRBJ2-1, is EAGVTQFPSHSVIEKGQTVTLRCDPISGHDNLYWYRRVMGKEIKFLLHFVKESKQDESGMPNNRFLAERTGGTYSTLKVQPAELEDSGVYFCASSQVQSSYNEQFFGPGTRLTVL.

This chain links TRBV7-8 with TRBJ2-5; 7 nucleotides align to TRBD1. CDR1 is SGHVS, CDR2 FQNEAQ, per germline. The trim removed 1 base at V and 4 bases at J, leaving 3 bases unmatched. The CDR3 is made up of 14 amino acids. The CDR3 region is CASSLVRGRETQYF. CDR3 DNA: TGTGCCAGCAGCTTAGTTAGGGGGCGAGAGACCCAGTACTTC.

The chain carries TRBV19 and TRBJ1-3, with D perhaps TRBD1 (6 bases). V was cut by 6 bases and J by 0 bases, with 12 bases left in between. The germline V gene encodes CDR1 LNHDA and CDR2 SQIVND (reference sequence). The CDR3 is 15 residues long. This CDR3 reads CASRNRDNSGNTIYF. CDR3 DNA sequence: TGTGCCAGTAGGAACCGGGACAACTCTGGAAACACCATATATTTT.

The chain uses TRBV30 and TRBJ2-3; 8 nucleotides line up with TRBD2. The CDR3 is made up of 12 amino acids. V trimming: 2 bases; J trimming: 12 bases; junction bases outside the gene matches: 7. Per the germline V gene, CDR1 is GTSNPN and CDR2 is SVGIG (reference sequence). The CDR3 coding sequence is TGTGCCTGGAGTCGGGGGGGGGCGTTTCAGTATTTT. Translated, it gives CAWSRGGAFQYF.

The gene calls are TRBV9 and TRBJ2-5; D possibly corresponds to TRBD1 (8 bases). The J call is doubtful: the DNA matches TRBJ2-7 better. In germline, CDR1 is SGDLS, CDR2 YYNGEE. The CDR3 is 14 amino acids. CDR3 bases: TGTGCCAGCAGCGTATCACAGGGGGGGAACGAGCAGTACTTC. It codes for CASSVSQGGNEQYF.

The chain recombines TRBV4-3 with TRBJ2-3; D is unresolved. The germline V gene has CDR1 LGHNA and CDR2 YSLEER. CDR3 length: 14 amino acids. V lost 1 base, J lost 6 bases, and 11 bases lay in between. CDR3 nucleotides: TGCGCCAGCAGCCAAGGGTTATTTGGTGATACGCAGTATTTT. It encodes CASSQGLFGDTQYF.

This chain's CDR3 is CASSVGGEFSPLHF. The CDR3 region has the DNA TGTGCCAGCAGCGTAGGGGGGGAATTTTCACCCCTCCACTTT. V gene TRBV9 combines with J gene TRBJ1-6, with D maybe TRBD1 (5 bases). The V gene's germline CDR1 is SGDLS and CDR2 YYNGEE. The CDR3 totals 14 residues. The V end was cut by 0 bases, the J end by 9 bases, with 10 bases between.

This chain links TRBV29-1 with TRBJ1-2; D is unclear. The CDR3 runs to 12 residues. In germline, CDR1 is SQVTM, CDR2 ANQGSEA. Trimming pared 3 bases from V and 8 bases from J, leaving 13 bases between. As DNA, the CDR3 is TGCAGCGTTGAGGTGACTTTGGGCGGCTACACCTTC. This codes for CSVEVTLGGYTF.

J is TRBJ1-4 and V is TRBV1. TRBV1 is a recognized pseudogene. The CDR3 loop spans 15 amino acids. Here the CDR3 DNA reads TGCACCAGCAGCCAAGGGGACGTCTTACTGGAAAAACTGTTTTTT. It codes for CTSSQGDVLLEKLFF.

This sequence joins TRBV7-9 and TRBJ1-1; D is unresolved. Deletions cut 1 base from V and 0 bases from J, with 9 bases between. CDR3 length equals 15 residues. The germline V gene has CDR1 SEHNR and CDR2 FQNEAQ (reference sequence). The CDR3 sequence is CASSLGGGMNTEAFF. Here the CDR3 DNA reads TGTGCCAGCAGCTTAGGAGGAGGGATGAACACTGAAGCTTTCTTT.

This chain joins TRBV30 and TRBJ2-6, with 11 bases fitting TRBD2. This CDR3 is built from 15 residues. V dropped 0 bases and J dropped 7; count of bases not matched to a gene: 2. Germline V gives CDR1 GTSNPN, CDR2 SVGIG (reference sequence). For the CDR3, the DNA is TGTGCCTGGAGTGTAACTAGCGGGGGCGCCAACGTCCTGACTTTC. Translated, it gives CAWSVTSGGANVLTF.

This chain connects TRBV29-1 to TRBJ2-1, with 8 bases aligning to TRBD1. J was trimmed by 12 bases and V by 8 bases; bases with no gene match: 12. The CDR3 contains 12 residues. CDR1 is SQVTM, CDR2 ANQGSEA, per germline. The CDR3 sequence: CSFTQGAHGQFF. CDR3 in DNA: TGCAGCTTTACTCAGGGGGCTCATGGGCAGTTCTTC.

The CDR3 nucleotides read TGTGCCAGCAGCTTAAGGGCATTCACAGATACGCAGTATTTT. Translation: CASSLRAFTDTQYF. The chain recombines TRBV11-1 with TRBJ2-3; no clear D. The V end was cut by 2 bases, the J end by 2 bases, with 8 bases between. Germline V lookup: CDR1 SGHAT, CDR2 FQDESV (reference sequence). The CDR3 contains 14 residues.

The chain has TRBV30 and TRBJ1-3; D remains unclear. The length of the CDR3 is 14 residues. Germline assignment: CDR1 GTSNPN and CDR2 SVGIG (reference sequence). Trimming stripped 5 bases from V and 2 bases from J, with 13 bases between. The CDR3 spells CAWWYRDPGNTIYF. The DNA for the CDR3 is TGTGCCTGGTGGTATAGGGATCCTGGAAACACCATATATTTT.

The V call is TRBV6-1, the J call TRBJ1-6; D uncertain. The CDR3 covers 15 residues. Per the germline V gene, CDR1 is MNHNS and CDR2 is SASEGT. Trimming removed 1 base from V and 6 bases from J, with 10 bases in between. CDR3 nucleotide sequence: TGTGCCAGCAGTGAAGTATTTGGATCTAATTCACCCCTCCACTTT. Its translation: CASSEVFGSNSPLHF.